Here is one T cell receptor (beta chain) with its context. Its antigen remains unknown. The junction departs from germline at one end; a sequencing error may be responsible. Incorporated into the TCR beta cDNA libraries were unique molecular identifiers, which served to reduce PCR and sequencing biases. Input amounts of roughly 0.9 to 10 million T cells were used. These gave approximately 500,000 cDNA molecules, so each molecule approximated one T cell. Using its own MiXCR run on the PCR reads, TCRdb lists one record per CDR3 protein. The sample shows about 820,000 distinct CDR3 sequences, 53% of them seen only once. This entry comes from a study of post-analysis software for immune sequencing data. Study-level information: Disease trajectories encompassed relapsing-remitting, secondary progressive and progressive-relapsing multiple sclerosis. Findings of the study overall: With TRBV5-6, TRBV5-1 and TRBV20-1 included, 4 to 6 TRBV segments were more frequent in patients than in controls. For normalized Chao1 diversity, multiple sclerosis patients scored significantly lower than controls did. Pronounced co-clustering by F measure was evident among identically batched samples.

Per germline, CDR1 WNHNN and CDR2 SYGVQD (reference sequence). The CDR3 consists of 14 residues. This chain links TRBV10-1 with TRBJ2-7; no reliable D call. The sample was blood. This clonotype originated in a girl under 18 with multiple sclerosis. CDR3 protein: CASSATSGPYEQYF. Here the CDR3 DNA reads TGCGCTAGCAGTGCGACCTCCGGGCCCTACGAGCAGTACTTC.